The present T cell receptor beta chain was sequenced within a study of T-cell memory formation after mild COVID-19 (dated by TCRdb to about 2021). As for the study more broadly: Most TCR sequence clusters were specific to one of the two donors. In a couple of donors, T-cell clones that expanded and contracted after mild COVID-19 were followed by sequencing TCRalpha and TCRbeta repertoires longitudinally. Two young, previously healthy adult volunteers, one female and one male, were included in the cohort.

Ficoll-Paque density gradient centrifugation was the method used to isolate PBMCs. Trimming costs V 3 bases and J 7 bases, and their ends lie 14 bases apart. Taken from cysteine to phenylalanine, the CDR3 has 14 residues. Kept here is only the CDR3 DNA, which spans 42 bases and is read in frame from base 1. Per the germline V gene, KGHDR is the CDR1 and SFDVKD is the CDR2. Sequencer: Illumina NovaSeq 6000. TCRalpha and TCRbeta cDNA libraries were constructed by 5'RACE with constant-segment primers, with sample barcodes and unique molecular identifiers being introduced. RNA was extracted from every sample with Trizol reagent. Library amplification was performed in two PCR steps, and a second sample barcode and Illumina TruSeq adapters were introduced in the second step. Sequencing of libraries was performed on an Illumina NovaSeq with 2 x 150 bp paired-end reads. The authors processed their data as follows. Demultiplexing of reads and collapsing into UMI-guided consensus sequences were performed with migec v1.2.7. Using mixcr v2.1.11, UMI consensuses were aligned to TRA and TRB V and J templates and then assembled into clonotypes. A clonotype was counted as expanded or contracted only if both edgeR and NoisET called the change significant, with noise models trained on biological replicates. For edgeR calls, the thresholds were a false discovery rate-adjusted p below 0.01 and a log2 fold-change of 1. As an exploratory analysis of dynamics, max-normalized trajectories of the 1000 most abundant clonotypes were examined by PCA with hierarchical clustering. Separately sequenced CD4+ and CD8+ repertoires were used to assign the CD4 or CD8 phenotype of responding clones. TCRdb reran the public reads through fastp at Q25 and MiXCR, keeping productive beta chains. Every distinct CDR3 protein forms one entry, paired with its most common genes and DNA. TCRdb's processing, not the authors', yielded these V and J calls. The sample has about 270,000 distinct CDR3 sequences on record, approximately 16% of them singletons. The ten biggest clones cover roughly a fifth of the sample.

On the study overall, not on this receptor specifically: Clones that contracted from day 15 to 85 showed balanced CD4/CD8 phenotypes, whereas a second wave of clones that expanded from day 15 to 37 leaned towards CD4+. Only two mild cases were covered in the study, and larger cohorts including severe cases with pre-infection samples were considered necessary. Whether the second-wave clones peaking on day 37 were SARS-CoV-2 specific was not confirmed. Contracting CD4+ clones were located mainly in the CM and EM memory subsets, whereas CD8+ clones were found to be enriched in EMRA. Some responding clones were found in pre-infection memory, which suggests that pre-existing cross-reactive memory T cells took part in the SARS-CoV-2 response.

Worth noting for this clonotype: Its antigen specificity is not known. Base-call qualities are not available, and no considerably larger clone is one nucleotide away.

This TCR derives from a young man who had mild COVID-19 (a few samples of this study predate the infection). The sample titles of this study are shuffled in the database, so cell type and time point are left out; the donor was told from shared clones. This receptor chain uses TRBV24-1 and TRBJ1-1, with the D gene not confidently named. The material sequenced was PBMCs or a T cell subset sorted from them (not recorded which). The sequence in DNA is TGTGCCACCAGTGATGGAGACGAGGAAGGTGAAGCTTTCTTT. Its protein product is CATSDGDEEGEAFF.